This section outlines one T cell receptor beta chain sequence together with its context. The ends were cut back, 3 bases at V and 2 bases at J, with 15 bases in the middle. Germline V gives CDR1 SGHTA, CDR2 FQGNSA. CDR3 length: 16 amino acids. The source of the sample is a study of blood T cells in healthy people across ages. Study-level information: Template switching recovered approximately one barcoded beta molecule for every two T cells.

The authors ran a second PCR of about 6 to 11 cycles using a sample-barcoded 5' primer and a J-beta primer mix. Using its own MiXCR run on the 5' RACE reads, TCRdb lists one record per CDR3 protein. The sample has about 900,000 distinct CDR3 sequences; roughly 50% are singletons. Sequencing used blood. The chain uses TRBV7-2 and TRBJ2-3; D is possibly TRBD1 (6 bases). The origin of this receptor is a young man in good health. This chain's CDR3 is CASSFTFRGFTDTQYF. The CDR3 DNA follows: TGTGCCAGCAGCTTCACCTTCAGGGGCTTCACAGATACGCAGTATTTT.